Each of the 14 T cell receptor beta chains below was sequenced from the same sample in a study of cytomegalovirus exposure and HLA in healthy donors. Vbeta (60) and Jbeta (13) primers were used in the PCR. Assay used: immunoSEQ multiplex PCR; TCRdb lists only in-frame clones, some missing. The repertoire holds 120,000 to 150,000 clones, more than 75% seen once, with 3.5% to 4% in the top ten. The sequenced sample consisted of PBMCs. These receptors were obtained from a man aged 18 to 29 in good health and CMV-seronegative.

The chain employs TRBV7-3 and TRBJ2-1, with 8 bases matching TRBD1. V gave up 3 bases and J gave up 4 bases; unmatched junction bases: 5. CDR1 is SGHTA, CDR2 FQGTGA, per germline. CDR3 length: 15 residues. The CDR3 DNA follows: TGTGCCAGCAGCTTTGGACAGGGAAGATACAATGAGCAGTTCTTC. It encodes CASSFGQGRYNEQFF.

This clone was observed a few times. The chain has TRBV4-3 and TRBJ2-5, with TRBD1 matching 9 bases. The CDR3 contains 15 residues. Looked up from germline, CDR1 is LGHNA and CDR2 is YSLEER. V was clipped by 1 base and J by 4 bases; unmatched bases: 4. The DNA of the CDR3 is TGCGCCAGCAGCCAAGTAACAGGGGGCCCAGAGACCCAGTACTTC. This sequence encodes CASSQVTGGPETQYF.

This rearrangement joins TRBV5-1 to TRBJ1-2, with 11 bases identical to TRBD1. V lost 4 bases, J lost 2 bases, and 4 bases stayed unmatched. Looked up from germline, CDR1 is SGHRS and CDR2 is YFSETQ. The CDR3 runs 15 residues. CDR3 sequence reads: CASSGGQGANYGYTF. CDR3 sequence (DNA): TGCGCCAGCAGCGGAGGACAGGGGGCCAACTATGGCTACACCTTC.

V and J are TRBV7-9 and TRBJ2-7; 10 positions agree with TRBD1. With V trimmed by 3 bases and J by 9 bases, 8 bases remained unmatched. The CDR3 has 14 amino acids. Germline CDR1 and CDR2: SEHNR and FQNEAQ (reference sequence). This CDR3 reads CASSLSTGGSRQYF. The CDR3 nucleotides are TGTGCCAGCAGCTTGTCGACAGGGGGCAGTAGGCAGTACTTC. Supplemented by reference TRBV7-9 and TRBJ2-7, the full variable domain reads DTGVSQNPRHKITKRGQNVTFRCDPISEHNRLYWYRQTLGQGPEFLTYFQNEAQLEKSRLLSDRFSAERPKGSFSTLEIQRTEQGDSAMYLCASSLSTGGSRQYFGPGTRLTVT.

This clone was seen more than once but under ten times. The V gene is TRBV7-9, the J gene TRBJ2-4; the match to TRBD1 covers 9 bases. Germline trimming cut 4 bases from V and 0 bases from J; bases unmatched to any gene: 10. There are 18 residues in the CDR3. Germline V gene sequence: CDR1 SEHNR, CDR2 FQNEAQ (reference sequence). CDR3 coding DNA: TGTGCCAGCAGCTCCGGGACAGGGAGGGGGGCAGCCAAAAACATTCAGTACTTC. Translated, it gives CASSSGTGRGAAKNIQYF.

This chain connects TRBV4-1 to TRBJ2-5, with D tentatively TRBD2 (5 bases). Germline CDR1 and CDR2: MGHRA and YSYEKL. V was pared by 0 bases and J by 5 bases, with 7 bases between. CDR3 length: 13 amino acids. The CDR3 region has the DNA TGCGCCAGCAGCCAAGATTGGGAGGAGACCCAGTACTTC. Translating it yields CASSQDWEETQYF.

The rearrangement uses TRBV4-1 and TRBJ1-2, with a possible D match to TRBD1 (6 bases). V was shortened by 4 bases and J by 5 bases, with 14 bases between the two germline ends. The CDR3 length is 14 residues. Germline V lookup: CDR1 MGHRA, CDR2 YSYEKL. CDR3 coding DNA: TGCGCCAGCAGCCCGAGGGGGGGAGGATATGGCTACACCTTC. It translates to CASSPRGGGYGYTF.

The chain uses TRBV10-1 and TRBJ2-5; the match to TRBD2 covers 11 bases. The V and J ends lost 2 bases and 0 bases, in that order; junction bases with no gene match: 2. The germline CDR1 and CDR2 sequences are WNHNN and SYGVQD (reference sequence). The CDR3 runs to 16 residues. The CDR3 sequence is CASSEGLAGNQETQYF. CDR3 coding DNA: TGCGCCAGCAGTGAGGGACTAGCGGGTAACCAAGAGACCCAGTACTTC.

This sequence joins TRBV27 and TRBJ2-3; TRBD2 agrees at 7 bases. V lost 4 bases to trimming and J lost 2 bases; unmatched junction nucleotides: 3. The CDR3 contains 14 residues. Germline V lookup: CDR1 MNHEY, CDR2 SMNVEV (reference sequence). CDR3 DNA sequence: TGTGCCAGCAGTTGGCTAGCGGACACAGATACGCAGTATTTT. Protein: CASSWLADTDTQYF.

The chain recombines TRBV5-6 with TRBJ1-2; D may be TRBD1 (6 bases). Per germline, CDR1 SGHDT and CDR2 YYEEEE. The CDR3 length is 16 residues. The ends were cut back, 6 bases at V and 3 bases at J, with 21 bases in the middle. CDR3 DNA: TGTGCCAGCACCCAGCCGGGGACACCCGCGGACTATGGCTACACCTTC. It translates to CASTQPGTPADYGYTF.

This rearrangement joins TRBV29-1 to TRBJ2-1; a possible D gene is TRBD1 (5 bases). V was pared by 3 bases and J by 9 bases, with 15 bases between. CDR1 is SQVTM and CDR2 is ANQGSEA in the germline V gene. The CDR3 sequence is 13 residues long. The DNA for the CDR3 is TGCAGCGTTGAGATGACCCGAAGGGGTGAGCAGTTCTTC. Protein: CSVEMTRRGEQFF.

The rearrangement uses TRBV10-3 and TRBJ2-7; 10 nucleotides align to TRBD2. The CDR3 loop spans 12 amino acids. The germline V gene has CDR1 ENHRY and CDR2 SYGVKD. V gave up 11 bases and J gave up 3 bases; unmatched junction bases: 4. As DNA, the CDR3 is TGTGCCTCAGGACTAGCGGACTACGAGCAGTACTTC. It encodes CASGLADYEQYF.

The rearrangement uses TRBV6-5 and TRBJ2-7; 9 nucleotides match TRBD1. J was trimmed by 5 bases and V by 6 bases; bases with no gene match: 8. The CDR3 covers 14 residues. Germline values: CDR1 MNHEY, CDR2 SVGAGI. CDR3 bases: TGTGCCAGCAGGCGGGACAGGGACGACCACGAGCAGTACTTC. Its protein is CASRRDRDDHEQYF.

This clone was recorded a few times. This CDR3 is CASKMTVATNEKLFF. The CDR3 DNA is TGTGCCAGCAAGATGACAGTTGCAACTAATGAAAAACTGTTTTTT. The V call is TRBV2, the J call TRBJ1-4, with a weak D call TRBD1 (5 bases). The CDR3 is made up of 15 amino acids. Trimming left V 7 bases short and J 0 bases short, with 12 bases between. CDR1 is SNHLY, CDR2 FYNNEI, per germline.